This T cell receptor (beta chain) was profiled in a study of cytomegalovirus exposure and HLA in healthy donors (dated by TCRdb to about 2017). For context, the study as a whole: An earlier analysis of 587 of the donors reported roughly 300 Gb of sequence data and 95 million to 140 million unique TCR beta sequences obtained from roughly 170 million T cells. Across approximately 400 genotyped donors of the cohort, an average of approximately 240,000 unique TCR beta nucleotide sequences per donor were sequenced, and roughly 18% of those sequences were non-productive. In a later genetic analysis, genome-wide SNP genotypes for about 55% of the roughly 700 donors were used, and that subset was treated as a discovery cohort. A later analysis re-analyzed previously published TCR beta repertoires from several hundred donors and added high-resolution HLA genotyping to study TCR occurrence patterns. The number of typed donors differed by locus: about 620-630 for A, B, C, DRB1 and DQB1; about 520 for DQA1; 606 for DPA1; and 400 to 480 for DPB1. The study combined high-throughput TCR immunosequencing, statistical association of individual TCRs with disease status, and machine learning to predict cytomegalovirus infection status. The T cell repertoires of roughly 660 subjects were profiled by immunosequencing and related to cytomegalovirus serostatus. Rather than drawing on any new phenotypic data, the later analysis identified candidate immune exposures from TCR beta sequences and the way those sequences occurred across donors. The aim of the study was to test whether cataloging public T cell receptors could identify signatures of past pathogen exposure. An earlier analysis of approximately 500 of the donors applied high-throughput TCR beta sequencing to assess whether each TCR beta V gene segment acted as functional or pseudogenic. Four to six DR-DQ haplotypes were handled as single units for association and clustering, since linkage in the cohort was strong. Roughly 300 gigabases of sequencing data and tens of millions of unique TCR sequences were included in an early release covering roughly 600 HLA-typed donors. Class I and class II HLA loci were covered by the typing at four-digit resolution. The genetic ancestry cluster associated with self-reported Caucasian donors included approximately 85% of the 398 genotyped donors. All discovery cohort repertoires had been generated on a single sequencing platform. Along with the approximately 650-subject first cohort, a separate validation cohort of some 130 different subjects was used. Donor age, sex, ethnicity and CMV serostatus were collected together with the repertoire data. The full study reports these points: A further reported finding was that TCR beta sequences accurately predicted the HLA-A and HLA-B alleles for most subjects in the first cohort. The 87-base-pair reads could not distinguish some IMGT-functional V segments, including TRBV6-2 and TRBV6-3, so those segments were excluded. Only TCR beta chains were sequenced in this cohort, and the absence of alpha or paired-chain data limited detectable features. HLA typing was unavailable for some donors at each locus, so association tests used only the typed subset. A later analysis associated 15,000 or so TCR beta sequences with specific HLA alleles at a false discovery rate of 0.05. According to a later genetic analysis, donors in an Asian-associated ancestry cluster had fewer N-insertions in productive TCRs than the approximately 700-donor mean. The authors suggested that the approach could potentially be extended to other disease states and immunological phenotypes. In a later analysis, most CMV-associated TCR beta chains were found to appear HLA-restricted, with HLA associations seemingly driven largely by CMV exposure. A cluster of highly shared sequence variants was judged likely to represent a technical artifact of the sequencing pipeline. For the cohort, immune exposure information was limited to CMV serostatus. Sequencing depth was assumed to be roughly uniform across donors in the presence/absence analyses, though that assumption may not hold. In vitro tests confirmed that a few of the cytomegalovirus-associated TCR beta chains recognize cytomegalovirus antigens. In an earlier analysis of 450 to 750 of the donors, most TCR beta V segments appeared in productive rearrangements about 90% or about 30% of the time, broadly matching IMGT annotations. Most TCR sequences were seen in very few donors, while some public TCRs were found in many individuals. V-gene and J-gene trimming of TCR beta chains was associated with a missense DCLRE1C variant in a later genetic analysis, and the association was replicated in an independent cohort. A later analysis reported that several top co-occurrence clusters appeared linked to parvovirus B19, influenza, CMV and Epstein-Barr virus. A total of roughly 160 TCR beta chains were listed by the study as associated with cytomegalovirus. Compared with equally common non-associated chains, HLA-associated TCR beta chains in a later analysis were more clonally expanded and had lower generation probabilities. When HLA alleles, especially DR and DQ, strongly co-occurred, TCR associations were difficult to assign to individual alleles. According to a later analysis, TCR association rates differed among HLA loci, with DRB1 alleles showing the most associated TCRs and HLA-C alleles showing the fewest. Because counts were too low, about 18 rarely observed V segments, including chromosome 9 orphons, were excluded from the earlier analysis of several hundred of the donors. The classifier was reported to diagnose cytomegalovirus status with high specificity and sensitivity in both the original cohort and the validation cohort. Correlated functional status among segregating V segments might reflect linkage disequilibrium, but an unknown experimental factor could not be ruled out.

Comments on this clone: Its specific antigen is unknown. Base quality data are lacking; no much larger clone is found one base away.

Library preparation used the immunoSEQ multiplex PCR assay. The multiplex PCR relied on a mix of 60 forward primers for TCR Vbeta segments and 13 reverse primers for TCR Jbeta segments. The CDR3 region of rearranged TCR beta genes was amplified from genomic DNA with a multiplex PCR assay. Amplified TCR beta libraries were sequenced as 87-base-pair reads on the Illumina HiSeq System. From the authors' description of their analysis: A later analysis counted approximately 74 million unique TCR beta chains across the 500 to 850 repertoires, and 10 million to 11 million of these chains were shared by at least two donors. Raw reads were error-corrected and collapsed into unique sequences with a nearest-neighbor algorithm that merged closely related sequences to remove PCR and sequencing errors. Alignment of CDR3 sequences to IMGT reference sequences was used to assign V, D and J gene segments. For a sequence to be retained, at least a six-nucleotide match to both a V gene segment and a J gene segment was required. A rearrangement was called productive if the CDR3 had no stop codons and remained in frame with V and J, and every other rearrangement was called non-productive. CDR3 was defined according to IMGT convention as the region running from the second conserved V-encoded cysteine to the conserved J-encoded phenylalanine. Sequences without an unambiguous match to a single V gene segment were excluded from the earlier analysis of 450 to 750 of the donors. In an earlier analysis of approximately 560 of the donors, a V segment was called functional when productive rearrangements were above 56.7%, and segregating when the standard deviation between donors exceeded 5%. A statistical classification framework was built to diagnose cytomegalovirus status from the catalog of TCR beta chain sequences. In a later analysis, TCR nucleotide sequences were compared against IMGT/GENE-DB human TR gene sequences so that V and J genes could be assigned. A later analysis assigned CDR3 sequences and most-parsimonious VDJ recombination scenarios with the TCRdist pipeline. A later analysis defined each TCR beta chain by its CDR3 amino acid sequence plus V-gene family, and excluded reads lacking a unique V-gene family. As a way to deal with suspected cross-contamination and a sequencing artifact, a later analysis dropped 450 to 700 nucleotide sequences that were highly shared and had low generation probability. In a later analysis, a clonal expansion index for each public chain was calculated from normalized within-repertoire ranks of inferred template counts. Generation probabilities in a later analysis came from a VDJ recombination model fitted to out-of-frame rearrangements, and those results were checked against IGoR. Hypergeometric tests were used in a later analysis to score TCR-TCR, TCR-HLA and TCR-CMV co-occurrence, with a repertoire-size bias correction applied to the TCR pairs. False discovery rates were estimated in a later analysis by permuting HLA or CMV assignments 20 times. In a later analysis, co-occurring TCRs were grouped using DBSCAN, and TCRdist sequence similarity was added for clustering within HLA-allele-positive subsets. Repertoires with fewer than 30,000 or more than 120,000 public chains, plus five repertoires with anomalous nucleotide sharing, were excluded from co-occurrence clustering. TCRdb re-hosts the immuneACCESS table, in-frame sequences only. Its copies lack some clones; in the studies checked, an unresolved V gene accounts for under half of them, and the cause for the rest is not known. The V and J calls and clone size were taken over from that table, and D and trimming were inferred from the DNA. The table for this sample lists about 120,000 clones; roughly three quarters of them were counted only once. The top ten clones comprise 12% of the sample.

The cysteine opens and the phenylalanine closes a CDR3 of 14 amino acids. The DNA shown is the 42-base CDR3, in frame from base 1. Per the germline V gene, SGHRS is the CDR1 and YFSETQ is the CDR2. Deletion took 6 bases off V and 5 bases off J, with a span of 17 bases between the germline ends. The cohort comprised some 680 healthy bone marrow donors. At the time of sampling, all cohort members were nominally healthy, though unrecorded immune exposures were likely present. The donor tested CMV seropositive and was one of the 289 seropositive cohort members. A peripheral blood sample was collected from each donor, and TCR beta sequencing was performed on peripheral blood mononuclear cells. The Qiagen DNeasy Blood Extraction Kit was used to extract genomic DNA from the blood cell samples.

This sequence was found in a middle-aged woman in good health and CMV-seropositive. The chain links TRBV5-1 with TRBJ1-2; a confident D gene designation cannot be given. Sequenced material: PBMCs. The CDR3 reads as follows: CASNPNGEGYGYTF. The DNA reads TGCGCCAGCAACCCGAACGGGGAGGGATATGGCTACACCTTC.